One TCR beta chain is described in this entry. Its antigen remains unidentified. Base qualities are not at hand, and no much larger clone is one base apart. This entry comes from a study of naive and memory T cell subsets (TCRdb year 2017). The study in broad terms: An open-source, UMI-based TCR alpha and beta sequencing pipeline was applied to sorted naive and memory peripheral blood T cell subsets. The functional CMV T cell responses agreed completely with IgG serology results. RNA was DNase-treated and reverse transcribed with TCR constant-region primers, mostly using SuperScript III. Findings and caveats that apply to the study as a whole: No ground truth was available to validate the repertoire findings for the naive and memory subsets. Each clonotype was defined as a single alpha or beta chain sequence rather than as a paired alpha/beta receptor. A few larger clonotypes were found in naive repertoires, especially CD8, and these larger clonotypes were possibly memory cells re-expressing CD45RA. In both CD4 and CD8 cells, a rise in Gini index and a fall in Shannon and inverse Simpson diversity were observed from naive through CM, EM and EMRA. After error correction, only a single occurrence was seen for over 85% of naive TCR sequences, so much steeper abundance distributions were produced than in memory subsets. The abundance of TCRs followed a power law with an exponent that differed between naive and memory subsets yet stayed consistent across the three individuals. RNA-based TCR counts may be affected by expression changes linked to T cell activation and differentiation.

TCR alpha and beta chain libraries were amplified separately from the second PCR step onward. CMV status of each donor was established by measuring IFNgamma production from CD4+ T cells after fresh PBMCs were stimulated overnight with CMV viral lysate. Using Miltenyi beads, CD4 T cells were first positively selected, and CD8 T cells were then positively selected from the CD4-negative fraction. Cells stained for CD3, CD4, CD8, CD45RA, CD27 and a live/dead dye were sorted on a BD Aria II into four subsets by CD45RA and CD27. A few healthy volunteers provided blood, and each donor's sample was split into CD4 and CD8 T cells and then further divided into four differentiation subsets. About 120 ml of peripheral blood was collected from each donor, and PBMC were isolated from the blood using Ficoll-Paque PLUS density-gradient centrifugation. After sorting, cells were lysed in RLT buffer, RNA was extracted using a Qiagen RNeasy kit, and the extracted RNA was stored at -80 degrees C.

The CDR3 covers 15 residues, taking in both the cysteine and the phenylalanine. The CDR3 DNA has 45 bases and is translated from base 1. Trimming costs V 5 bases and J 7 bases, and their ends lie 20 bases apart. Via the germline V gene (reference sequence), CDR1 is MNHEY and CDR2 SMNVEV. Libraries were built with UMI-ligation and nested PCR. An equimolar mix of two oligonucleotides covering both TRBC1 and TRBC2 was used as the beta constant-region primer. Four rounds of PCR, combining the SP2 primer with nested alpha and beta constant-region primers, were used to amplify the ligated cDNA. T4 RNA ligase 1 ligated a single-stranded oligonucleotide carrying the SP2 primer and a 12-nucleotide UMI to the cDNA 3' end. The ligation reaction was kept at 16 degrees C for roughly 20-24 hours. PCR2 was usually performed as a SYBR Green qPCR and halted at a preset threshold so that over-amplification would not occur. Apart from the first purification, every purification step used Agencourt AMPure XP magnetic beads. Library quantification was done by Qubit, followed by a TapeStation check on which the main peak was expected at around 650 bp. Pooled libraries were sequenced on an Illumina MiSeq using v2 2x251 paired-end kits, and typically roughly 1-2.1 million reads were obtained per sample. Each sample library was pooled at around 4.1 nM, and roughly 5-8% PhiX was included to improve cluster recognition. Concerning the study's data processing: V and J genes were assigned to Demultiplexor-processed FASTQ reads by Decombinator through tag matching, with a single base-pair mismatch being allowed. By using UMIs, Collapsinator corrected both sequencing errors and the frequency errors caused by PCR heterogeneity. CDR3Translator translated TCRs and extracted CDR3s from the conserved cysteine to the FGXG phenylalanine, flagging non-productive sequences. Gini, Shannon entropy and inverse Simpson indices were calculated on repertoires subsampled to equal numbers of UMI-defined TCRs. Within the linear range, a power law was fitted by maximum likelihood to the distributions of clonotype abundance. When run on a single naive CD8 sample, MIGEC and the pipeline yielded similar UMI counts, similar unique TCR numbers and similar clonal distributions. One analysis removed from the naive repertoire any naive TCRs that were also found in any memory subset from the same donor. A set of several thousand CMV-associated CDR3 sequences, compiled from VDJdb and a published dataset, was used to search the repertoires. The raw public reads went through TCRdb reprocessing: fastp at Q25, MiXCR clone calling, in-frame beta chains kept. Each entry is one CDR3 protein sequence, shown with its most common DNA and genes. The V and J calls, along with clone size, are taken from TCRdb and not from the paper's own processing. The sample data list about 90,000 distinct CDR3 sequences, and roughly 10% of these were observed just once. More than 0.11% of the sample is held by the ten biggest clonotypes.

This clonotype was obtained from a human donor in good health. The sequence is built from TRBV27 and TRBJ1-2; the D segment could be TRBD1, given 6 matching bases. Sample: naive CD4+ T cells from blood. The cell subset or site tag for this specimen amounts to: naive T cells, CD45RA high CD27+. The DNA reads TGTGCCAGCAGTCCCCAGGTGGGGGGCGCGGGTGGCTACACCTTC. It encodes CASSPQVGGAGGYTF.